One sample yielded the 22 T cell receptor beta chains listed below, sequenced in a study of CD8 T cells in ankylosing spondylitis (dated by TCRdb to 2017 to 2019). Broader findings and caveats from the paper: A TCR beta motif of several highly homologous amino acid variants appeared characteristic of blood from ankylosing spondylitis patients.

Their recognized antigens are unknown. Libraries were constructed by 5' RACE. TCRdb names Illumina HiSeq 2500 as the instrument used. Through fastp at Q25 and MiXCR, TCRdb rebuilt clones from the public reads, retaining in-frame beta chains. Rows with one shared CDR3 protein collapse into an entry with the most common genes and DNA. This sample is represented by under 950,000 distinct CDR3 sequences; over 15% of them were singletons. Around 19% of the sample is in the top ten clones. Sequenced: blood, either unsorted or a sorted T cell fraction (not recorded which). The receptors come from a male donor with ankylosing spondylitis.

J is TRBJ2-2 and V is TRBV2; 7 bases align to TRBD1. Germline V gene lookup returns CDR1 SNHLY and CDR2 FYNNEI. Trimming removed 8 bases from V and 8 bases from J; junction bases left unmatched: 11. There are 14 residues in the CDR3. The CDR3 coding sequence is TGTGCCAGCGGACCGGACAGGACAGGAGGGGAGCTGTTTTTT. Its protein product is CASGPDRTGGELFF.

The genes are TRBV19 and TRBJ1-2; D is uncertain. The CDR3 has 15 amino acids. Germline CDR1 reads LNHDA; CDR2 reads SQIVND (reference sequence). Trimming stripped 6 bases from V and 5 bases from J, with 19 bases between. The CDR3 nucleotides read TGTGCCAGTAGACCCCGAGGGAGGCCTGGGTATGGCTACACCTTC. Translated, it gives CASRPRGRPGYGYTF. Complete variable domain (other parts from reference TRBV19 and TRBJ1-2): DGGITQSPKYLFRKEGQNVTLSCEQNLNHDAMYWYRQDPGQGLRLIYYSQIVNDFQKGDIAEGYSVSREKKESFPLTVTSAQKNPTAFYLCASRPRGRPGYGYTFGSGTRLTVV.

This clonotype was picked up a small number of times. The gene calls are TRBV18 and TRBJ1-1; the match to TRBD1 covers 9 bases. J was trimmed by 5 bases and V by 1 base; bases with no gene match: 5. There are 15 residues in the CDR3. The germline CDR1 and CDR2 sequences are KGHSH and LQKENI. The CDR3 loop reads CASSPQQGAGTEAFF. The DNA of the CDR3 is TGTGCCAGCTCACCACAACAGGGGGCAGGGACTGAAGCTTTCTTT. The complete variable domain, with remaining parts taken from reference TRBV18 and TRBJ1-1, reads NAGVMQNPRHLVRRRGQEARLRCSPMKGHSHVYWYRQLPEEGLKFMVYLQKENIIDESGMPKERFSAEFPKEGPSILRIQQVVRGDSAAYFCASSPQQGAGTEAFFGQGTRLTVV.

The chain employs TRBV12-3 or TRBV12-4 and TRBJ2-1, with 7 nucleotides matching TRBD2. Trimming cost V 6 bases and J 9 bases; bases outside gene matches: 14. The CDR3 extends over 15 amino acids. This CDR3 is CASRIGLVLASEQFF. CDR3 DNA: TGTGCCAGCAGAATCGGACTAGTATTAGCGTCTGAGCAGTTCTTC.

This CDR3 is CSAIAPDGRADEQFF. CDR3 nucleotide sequence: TGCAGTGCTATTGCCCCTGACGGGAGGGCAGATGAGCAGTTCTTC. The chain uses TRBV20-1 and TRBJ2-1; 8 bases line up with TRBD2. The ends lost 4 bases at V and 8 bases at J; junction bases unmatched: 13. The CDR3 has 15 residues. Germline-derived CDR1 and CDR2 are DFQATT and SNEGSKA (reference sequence).

The chain carries TRBV7-9 and TRBJ2-7; D is unresolved. CDR1 SEHNR and CDR2 FQNEAQ come from the germline V gene (reference sequence). This CDR3 comprises 12 residues. CDR3 nucleotide sequence: TGTGCAGAAGGACCGCAAGAAGGGGAGCAGTACTTC. It encodes CAEGPQEGEQYF. Looking up the rest from reference TRBV7-9 and TRBJ2-7 gives the full variable domain: DTGVSQNPRHKITKRGQNVTFRCDPISEHNRLYWYRQTLGQGPEFLTYFQNEAQLEKSRLLSDRFSAERPKGSFSTLEIQRTEQGDSAMYLCAEGPQEGEQYFGPGTRLTVT.

In its sample, this clonotype was seen a few times. The chain carries TRBV5-6 and TRBJ1-2, with D maybe TRBD1 (5 bases). The CDR3 length is 15 residues. Germline V gene sequence: CDR1 SGHDT, CDR2 YYEEEE. Trimming shortened V by 4 bases and J by 0 bases, and 13 bases separated the two germline ends. The CDR3 is CASSQWGTANYGYTF. CDR3 bases: TGTGCCAGCAGCCAATGGGGGACTGCTAACTATGGCTACACCTTC.

The chain recombines TRBV20-1 with TRBJ2-7, with D perhaps given as TRBD1 or TRBD2 (5 bases each). The germline V gene has CDR1 DFQATT and CDR2 SNEGSKA (reference sequence). V was clipped by 4 bases and J by 0 bases, with 13 bases between them. CDR3 length: 14 residues. In nucleotides, the CDR3 is TGCAGTGCTATTGGGGGTCTCAACTCCTACGAGCAGTACTTC. It translates to CSAIGGLNSYEQYF.

The chain joins TRBV10-1 to TRBJ2-5; D call uncertain. CDR3 length: 14 amino acids. V lost 0 bases and J 5 bases, leaving 10 bases between the germline ends. Germline lookup yields CDR1 WNHNN and CDR2 SYGVQD (reference sequence). DNA of the CDR3: TGCGCCAGCAGTGAGTCACCCCATCCGGAGACCCAGTACTTC. This encodes CASSESPHPETQYF.

This clonotype came up many times. The chain employs TRBV12-3 or TRBV12-4 and TRBJ1-1, with no clear D. The CDR3 extends over 16 amino acids. V was clipped by 3 bases and J by 1 base, with 15 bases between them. The CDR3 coding sequence is TGTGCCAGCAGTTTCACAGCCCAAGTGTGGAACACTGAAGCTTTCTTT. Encoded protein: CASSFTAQVWNTEAFF.

CDR3 sequence (DNA): TGCGCCAGCAGCCATCCAAAGACCGGGACTAGCGGGGGACTCTCCTACGAGCAGTACTTC. This sequence encodes CASSHPKTGTSGGLSYEQYF. This chain joins TRBV4-1 and TRBJ2-7; 14 nucleotides agree with TRBD2. V lost 3 bases to trimming and J lost 0 bases; unmatched junction nucleotides: 13. Germline CDR1 and CDR2: MGHRA and YSYEKL. The CDR3 length is 20 residues.

In this sample, this clonotype turned up a few times. The rearrangement joins TRBV4-3 to TRBJ2-1, with D possibly matching TRBD2 (5 bases). The CDR3 is 18 residues long. V shed 0 bases and J shed 0 bases, with 15 bases lying between them. Germline V CDR1 and CDR2: LGHNA, YSLEER. The CDR3 loop is CASSQDFGGTLSYNEQFF. In nucleotides, the CDR3 is TGCGCCAGCAGCCAAGATTTTGGAGGTACGCTCTCCTACAATGAGCAGTTCTTC.

This clonotype was picked up a small number of times. The chain has TRBV29-1 and TRBJ2-7, with 11 bases identical to TRBD1. CDR1 and CDR2 from the germline V gene are SQVTM and ANQGSEA. The CDR3 spans 14 residues. V lost 3 bases, J lost 6 bases, and 7 bases stayed unmatched. The CDR3 region is CSVDSGQGVPEQYF. CDR3 DNA sequence: TGCAGCGTTGACTCGGGACAGGGGGTACCCGAGCAGTACTTC.

V usage is TRBV7-6 and J usage is TRBJ1-4; D is perhaps TRBD1 (6 bases). V was clipped by 1 base and J by 5 bases, with 8 bases between them. Germline V gives CDR1 SGHVS, CDR2 FNYEAQ. The CDR3 is made up of 14 amino acids. The CDR3 nucleotides are TGTGCCAGCAGCTTAGTCAGGGGCAATGAAAAACTGTTTTTT. Its translation is CASSLVRGNEKLFF.

This clonotype was counted a few times. This chain uses TRBV6-5 with TRBJ2-3; D not resolved. Trimming removed 4 bases at V and 0 bases at J, with 8 bases between. CDR1 is MNHEY and CDR2 is SVGAGI in the germline V gene. The CDR3 totals 14 residues. The CDR3 spells CASSWASSTDTQYF. The CDR3 bases are TGTGCCAGCAGTTGGGCCAGCAGCACAGATACGCAGTATTTT.

This clonotype is a singleton in its sample. This chain connects TRBV20-1 to TRBJ2-5; D tentatively reads TRBD1 or TRBD2 (5 bases each). The CDR3 has 19 amino acids. Germline V CDR1 and CDR2: DFQATT, SNEGSKA (reference sequence). V was trimmed by 3 bases and J by 0 bases, leaving 26 bases between them. This chain's CDR3 is CSASSVGATRLGYQETQYF. In DNA form, the CDR3 reads TGCAGTGCTAGCTCGGTTGGGGCCACTAGGTTGGGGTACCAAGAGACCCAGTACTTC.

This chain uses TRBV12-3 or TRBV12-4 with TRBJ1-2; TRBD1 aligns across 8 bases. J lost 3 bases, V lost 6 bases, and 0 bases had no gene match. This CDR3 has 12 amino acids. The CDR3 DNA follows: TGTGCCAGCAGGGACAGGGACTATGGCTACACCTTC. It encodes CASRDRDYGYTF.

The V and J genes are TRBV27 and TRBJ1-1, with a possible D match to TRBD1 (6 bases). The CDR3 is made up of 16 amino acids. The germline V gene has CDR1 MNHEY and CDR2 SMNVEV (reference sequence). The V end was cut by 6 bases, the J end by 1 base, with 18 bases between. The CDR3 coding sequence is TGTGCCAGCAGCCCCACCCCACAGGGACGGAACACTGAAGCTTTCTTT. It codes for CASSPTPQGRNTEAFF.

The J gene is TRBJ1-2, the V gene TRBV12-3 or TRBV12-4, with D maybe TRBD1 (6 bases). The CDR3 consists of 15 residues. Trimming shortened V by 3 bases and J by 5 bases, and 16 bases separated the two germline ends. The CDR3 nucleotides read TGTGCCAGCAGTTTGCGGGGGGGCCCCTCTTATGGCTACACCTTC. It yields the protein CASSLRGGPSYGYTF.

The chain carries TRBV18 and TRBJ2-7; 9 bases match TRBD2. The CDR3 runs 14 residues. CDR1 KGHSH and CDR2 LQKENI come from the germline V gene. V was clipped by 3 bases and J by 6 bases; unmatched bases: 6. The CDR3 nucleotides are TGTGCCAGCTCACCGGCGGGAGGGCCAACCGAGCAGTACTTC. The encoded protein is CASSPAGGPTEQYF.

The gene calls are TRBV6-5 and TRBJ1-1, with D uncertain. The V and J ends lost 2 bases and 9 bases respectively, with 7 bases between them. CDR3 size: 11 residues. The germline V gene encodes CDR1 MNHEY and CDR2 SVGAGI. CDR3 DNA sequence: TGTGCCAGCAGTTACGGCAGGAAAGCTTTCTTT. It is translated as CASSYGRKAFF.

This clonotype was found a few times. The chain is built from TRBV25-1 and TRBJ1-2; unclear D gene. Germline CDR1 is MGHDK and CDR2 is SYGVNS. Trimming removed 1 base from V and 1 base from J, with 16 bases in between. The CDR3 length is 17 residues. For the CDR3, the DNA is TGTGCCAGCAGTGAATCGGGAAAGACGACTTTTAACTATGGCTACACCTTC. Translation gives CASSESGKTTFNYGYTF.